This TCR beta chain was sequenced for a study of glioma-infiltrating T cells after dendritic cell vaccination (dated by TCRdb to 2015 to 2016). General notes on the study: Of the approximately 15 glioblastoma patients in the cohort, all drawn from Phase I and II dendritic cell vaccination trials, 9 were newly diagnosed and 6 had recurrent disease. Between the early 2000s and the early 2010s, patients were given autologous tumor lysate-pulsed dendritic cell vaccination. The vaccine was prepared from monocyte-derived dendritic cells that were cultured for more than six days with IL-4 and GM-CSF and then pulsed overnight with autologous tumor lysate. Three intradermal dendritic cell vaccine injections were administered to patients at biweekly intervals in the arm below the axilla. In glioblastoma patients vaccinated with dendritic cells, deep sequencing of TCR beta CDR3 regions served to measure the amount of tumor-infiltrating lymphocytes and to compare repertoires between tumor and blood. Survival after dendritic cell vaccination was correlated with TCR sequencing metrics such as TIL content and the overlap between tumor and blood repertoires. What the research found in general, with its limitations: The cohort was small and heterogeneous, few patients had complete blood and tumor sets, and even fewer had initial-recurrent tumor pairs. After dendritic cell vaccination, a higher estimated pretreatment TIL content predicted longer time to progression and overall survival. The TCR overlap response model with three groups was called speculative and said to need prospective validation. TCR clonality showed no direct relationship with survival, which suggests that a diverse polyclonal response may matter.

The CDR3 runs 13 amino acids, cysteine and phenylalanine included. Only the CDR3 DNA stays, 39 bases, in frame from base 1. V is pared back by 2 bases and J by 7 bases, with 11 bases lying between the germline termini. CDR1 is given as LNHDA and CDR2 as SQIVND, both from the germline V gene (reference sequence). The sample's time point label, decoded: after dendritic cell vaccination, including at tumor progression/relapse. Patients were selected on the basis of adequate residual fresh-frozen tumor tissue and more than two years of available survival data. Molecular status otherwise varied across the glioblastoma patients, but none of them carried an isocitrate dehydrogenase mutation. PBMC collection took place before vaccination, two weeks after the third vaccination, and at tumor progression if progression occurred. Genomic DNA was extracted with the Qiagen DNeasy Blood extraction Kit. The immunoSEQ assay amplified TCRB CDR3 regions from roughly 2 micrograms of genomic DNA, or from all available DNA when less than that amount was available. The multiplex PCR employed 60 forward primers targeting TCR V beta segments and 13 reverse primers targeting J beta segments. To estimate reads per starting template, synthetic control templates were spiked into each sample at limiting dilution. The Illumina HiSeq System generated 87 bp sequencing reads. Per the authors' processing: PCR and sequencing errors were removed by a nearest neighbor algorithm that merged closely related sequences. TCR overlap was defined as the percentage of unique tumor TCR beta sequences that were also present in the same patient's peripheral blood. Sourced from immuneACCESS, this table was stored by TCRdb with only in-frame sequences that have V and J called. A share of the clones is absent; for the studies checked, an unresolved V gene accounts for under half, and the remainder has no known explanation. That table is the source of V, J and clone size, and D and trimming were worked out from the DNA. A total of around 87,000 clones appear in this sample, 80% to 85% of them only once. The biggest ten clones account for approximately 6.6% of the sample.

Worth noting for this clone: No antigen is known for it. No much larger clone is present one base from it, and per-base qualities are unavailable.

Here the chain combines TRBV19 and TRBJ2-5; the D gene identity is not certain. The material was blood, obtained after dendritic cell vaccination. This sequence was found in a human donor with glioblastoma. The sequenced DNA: TGTGCCAGTAGTATATTTGGGTCGGGGACCCAGTACTTC. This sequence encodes CASSIFGSGTQYF.